This T cell receptor (beta chain) was sequenced for a study of monozygotic twins with inflammatory bowel disease. With respect to this clonotype: The antigen is unknown.

The CDR3 is made up of 15 amino acids. The team made cDNA by running eight separate reactions for each sample. Using the 5' RACE reads, TCRdb records one entry per CDR3 protein without DNA. Its listing shows 300,000 to 400,000 distinct CDR3 sequences. Whole-study findings and limits: Researchers report that IBD patients shared fewer clonotypes with others than healthy twins, especially amid disease activity. Researchers were unable to tell different T cell subtypes apart.

Sequencing was carried out using blood. The sequence derives from a human donor with ulcerative colitis or Crohn's disease, or a healthy co-twin of an affected twin (not recorded which). This sequence joins TRBV12-3 or TRBV12-4 and TRBJ2-1; the D gene TCRdb calls, TRBD1, cannot be checked with no DNA. CDR3 in amino acids: CASSPSGTLYNEQFF.